These T cell receptor beta chains were read from a single sample in a study of long-term antiretroviral therapy in people with HIV. Clones were sequenced by immunoSEQ multiplex PCR, and TCRdb holds only the in-frame ones, with some missing. The sample carries around 20,000 clones, approximately 81% recorded once. Sequencing used unsorted PBMCs, obtained 0.3 years after starting antiretroviral therapy. Receptor source: a woman in her 50s with HIV. CDR3s include the opening cysteine and the closing phenylalanine or tryptophan. Each record gives: J gene, clone size, V gene, D gene, CDR3 DNA, CDR3 protein. The D gene is left open where the match is weak. Not all rows give a size; the values are once, few, many and, for expanded clones, a class.

TRBJ2-3	.	TRBV7-9	.	TGTGCCAGCAGCTCCCTTCTCGGTGCAGATACGCAGTATTTT	CASSSLLGADTQYF
TRBJ2-5	.	TRBV27	.	TGTGCCAGCGCGACGGGGCAGCAAGACCAAGAGACCCAGTACTTC	CASATGQQDQETQYF
TRBJ2-3	.	TRBV6-1	.	TGTGCCAGCAGTGCCACCGGGACTACGCAGTATTTT	CASSATGTTQYF
TRBJ1-2	.	TRBV5-1	.	TGCGCCAGCAGCTTGGTCGGGGGAGGAGGCTACACCTTC	CASSLVGGGGYTF
TRBJ2-5	.	TRBV4-1	TRBD1	TGCGCCAGCAGCCAAGAATCAAAGACAGGGGGGCCAAAAGAGACCCAGTACTTC	CASSQESKTGGPKETQYF
TRBJ1-1	.	TRBV28	.	TGTGCCAGCAGTTTTAGGGCAGTGAACACTGAAGCTTTCTTT	CASSFRAVNTEAFF
TRBJ1-2	few	TRBV9	.	TGTGCCAGCAGCGTAGGAACACCCGACAGGAGCGGCTACACCTTC	CASSVGTPDRSGYTF
TRBJ2-1	.	TRBV19	.	TGTGCCAGCACGGGGGGCCTTCTTCGCAATGAGCAGTTCTTC	CASTGGLLRNEQFF
TRBJ1-2	.	TRBV7-2	TRBD1	TGTGCCAGCAGCCGAGACGGCCCGGGACAGGGGGCGCAGGGCGGCTACACCTTC	CASSRDGPGQGAQGGYTF
TRBJ2-6	.	TRBV5-1	.	TGCGCCAGCAGCTTGGACACCTCTGGGGCCAACGTCCTGACTTTC	CASSLDTSGANVLTF
TRBJ2-3	.	TRBV9	.	TGTGCCAGCAACTCGGGGGAGAGGACAGATACGCAGTATTTT	CASNSGERTDTQYF
TRBJ2-7	.	TRBV7-8	.	TGTGCCAGCAGCTCCCCGGGACAAACCTACGAGCAGTACTTC	CASSSPGQTYEQYF
TRBJ1-1	.	TRBV5-6	TRBD1	TGTGCCAGCAGCTCCACAGGGGAATCGAACACTGAAGCTTTCTTT	CASSSTGESNTEAFF
TRBJ2-5	.	TRBV19	.	TGTGCCAGTTCCAACTTTGGGGGTATCCAGGGGACCCAGTACTTC	CASSNFGGIQGTQYF
TRBJ2-3	.	TRBV4-1	.	TGCGCCAGCAGCCAAGATGCCGAGACGGTCCCCGATACGCAGTATTTT	CASSQDAETVPDTQYF
TRBJ1-4	.	TRBV9	.	TGTGCCAGCAGCGTAGGAGGGGAAACTAATGAAAAACTGTTTTTT	CASSVGGETNEKLFF
TRBJ2-7	few	TRBV7-2	.	TGTGCCAGCAGCCCAGGGACCTCCTACGAGCAGTACTTC	CASSPGTSYEQYF
TRBJ1-3	.	TRBV29-1	TRBD1	TGCAGCGTCGGGACAGGGAACGGAAACACCATATATTTT	CSVGTGNGNTIYF
TRBJ2-2	.	TRBV2	.	TGTGCCAGCAGTGGGCTTAGCGGCACCGGGGAGCTGTTTTTT	CASSGLSGTGELFF
TRBJ2-7	.	TRBV29-1	.	TGCAGCGTTCACGACTCCTACGAGCAGTACTTC	CSVHDSYEQYF